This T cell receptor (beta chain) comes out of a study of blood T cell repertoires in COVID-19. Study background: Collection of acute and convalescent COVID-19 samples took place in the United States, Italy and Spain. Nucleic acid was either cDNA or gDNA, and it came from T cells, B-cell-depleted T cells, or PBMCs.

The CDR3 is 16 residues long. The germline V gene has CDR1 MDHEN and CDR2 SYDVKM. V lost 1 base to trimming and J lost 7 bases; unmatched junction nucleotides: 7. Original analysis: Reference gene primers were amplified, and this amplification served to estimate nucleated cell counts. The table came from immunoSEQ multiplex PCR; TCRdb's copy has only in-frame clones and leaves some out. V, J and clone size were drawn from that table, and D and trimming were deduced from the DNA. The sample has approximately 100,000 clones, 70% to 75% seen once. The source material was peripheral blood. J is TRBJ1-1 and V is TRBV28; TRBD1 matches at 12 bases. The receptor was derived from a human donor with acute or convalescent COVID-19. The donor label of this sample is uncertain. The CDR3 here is CASSLFWDRGRSEAFF. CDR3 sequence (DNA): TGTGCCAGCAGTTTATTCTGGGACAGGGGGCGTAGTGAAGCTTTCTTT.